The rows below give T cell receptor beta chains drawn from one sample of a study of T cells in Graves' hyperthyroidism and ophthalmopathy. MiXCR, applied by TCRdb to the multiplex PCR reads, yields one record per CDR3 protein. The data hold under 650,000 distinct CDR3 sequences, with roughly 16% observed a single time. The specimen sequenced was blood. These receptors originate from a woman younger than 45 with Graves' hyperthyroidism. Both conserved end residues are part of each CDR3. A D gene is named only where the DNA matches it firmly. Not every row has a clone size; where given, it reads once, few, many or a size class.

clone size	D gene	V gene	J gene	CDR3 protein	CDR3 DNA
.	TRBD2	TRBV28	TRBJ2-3	CASSSPGLADTDTQYF	TGTGCCAGCAGTTCCCCCGGACTAGCGGACACAGATACGCAGTATTTT
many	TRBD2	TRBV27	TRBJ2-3	CASSLLAGGPTDTQYF	TGTGCCAGCAGTTTGCTAGCGGGAGGGCCTACAGATACGCAGTATTTT
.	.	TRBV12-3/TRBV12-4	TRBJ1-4	CASSFGGIVEKLFF	TGTGCCAGCAGTTTCGGGGGCATAGTTGAAAAACTGTTTTTT
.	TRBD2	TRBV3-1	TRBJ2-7	CASSPRRAGVDEQYF	TGTGCCAGCAGCCCGCGACGGGCGGGAGTTGACGAGCAGTACTTC
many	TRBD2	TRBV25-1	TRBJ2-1	CASSVGTSGSRGEQFF	TGTGCCAGCAGTGTCGGGACTAGCGGGAGTAGGGGTGAGCAGTTCTTC
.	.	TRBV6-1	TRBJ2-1	CASNEGEQFF	TGTGCCAGCAACGAGGGTGAGCAGTTCTTC
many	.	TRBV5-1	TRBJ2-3	CASSLVNRVADTQYF	TGCGCCAGCAGCTTGGTCAATCGAGTAGCGGATACGCAGTATTTT
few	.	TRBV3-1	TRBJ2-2	CASSQDRTWGQGTGELLF	.
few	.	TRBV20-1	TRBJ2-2	CSARVVEGRSNTGELFF	TGCAGTGCTAGAGTAGTAGAGGGACGGTCTAACACCGGGGAGCTGTTTTTT
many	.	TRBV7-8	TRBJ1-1	CASSLASAGEGSEAFF	TGTGCCAGCAGCTTAGCGAGCGCGGGGGAAGGTTCTGAAGCTTTCTTT
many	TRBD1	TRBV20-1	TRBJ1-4	CSVGGTTNEKLFF	TGCAGTGTAGGGGGCACAACTAATGAAAAACTGTTTTTT
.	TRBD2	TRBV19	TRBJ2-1	CASNKRDSYNEQFF	TGTGCCAGTAATAAGCGGGATTCCTACAATGAGCAGTTCTTC
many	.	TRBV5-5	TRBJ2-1	CASSGVGGLNEQFF	TGTGCCAGCAGTGGCGTGGGCGGCCTCAATGAGCAGTTCTTC
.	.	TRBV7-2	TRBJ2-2	CASSSNEQELSGELFF	TGTGCCAGCAGCTCGAATGAGCAGGAACTTTCCGGGGAGCTGTTTTTT
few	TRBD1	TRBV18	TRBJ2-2	CASSPRQGSNTGELFF	TGTGCCAGCTCACCACGACAGGGGAGTAACACCGGGGAGCTGTTTTTT
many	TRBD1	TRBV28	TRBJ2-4	CASSGGGQGLNIQYF	TGTGCCAGCAGTGGGGGGGGACAGGGTCTAAACATTCAGTACTTC
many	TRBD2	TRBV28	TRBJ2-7	CASSKGTSGSYEQYF	TGTGCCAGCAGCAAAGGGACTAGCGGATCCTACGAGCAGTACTTC
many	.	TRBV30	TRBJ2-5	CAWGGGLQETQYF	TGTGCCTGGGGGGGTGGGCTTCAAGAGACCCAGTACTTC
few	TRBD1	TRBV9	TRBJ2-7	CASSGADRVYEQYF	TGTGCCAGCAGCGGAGCGGACAGGGTCTACGAGCAGTACTTC
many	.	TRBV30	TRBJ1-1	CGLAETEAFF	TGTGGACTCGCCGAAACTGAAGCTTTCTTT